This T cell receptor beta chain comes out of a study of control samples from healthy donors and cancer patients. Germline V gene lookup returns CDR1 SGHDN and CDR2 FVKESK. The CDR3 has 15 residues. V lost 4 bases and J 4 bases, leaving 16 bases between the germline ends. Method: immunoSEQ multiplex PCR; TCRdb's copy keeps in-frame clones and lacks some. The sample lists 100,000 or so clones, approximately 90% seen once, with approximately 8.3% in the top ten. The sample was blood. The clonotype originates from a man in his thirties or forties in good health. The chain links TRBV14 to TRBJ1-2; D ambiguous. The CDR3 region is CASSPRLGPSYGYTF. The CDR3, as DNA: TGTGCCAGCAGCCCCCGTTTGGGCCCCTCCTATGGCTACACCTTC.